This T cell receptor beta chain appears in the sequencing data of a study of control samples from healthy donors and cancer patients. Looked up from germline, CDR1 is ENHRY and CDR2 is SYGVKD. There are 12 residues in the CDR3. V was trimmed by 1 base and J by 6 bases, leaving 6 bases between them. TCRdb's table, derived via immunoSEQ multiplex PCR, lists solely in-frame clones and lacks some. The sample comprises about 58,000 clones, 87% of which are singletons, and 10% to 15% rests with the top ten. Sequencing input: PBMCs. The TCR was taken from a woman aged 60-75 years with lung cancer. The gene calls are TRBV10-3 and TRBJ1-1, with unresolved D. The CDR3 loop is CAISEYRAEAFF. The CDR3 DNA reads as TGTGCCATCAGTGAGTACCGGGCTGAAGCTTTCTTT.